This T cell receptor beta chain was recovered during a study of T cell repertoires in cytomegalovirus infection (dated by TCRdb to about 2019). Turning to the overall study: Because public TCR beta signatures pointed to carriage of CMV infection together with the matching HLA type, the HLA type of each donor mattered for the analysis.

The full study reports these points: Cumulative frequency of public TCR beta family members discriminated carriers of CMV infection plus the relevant HLA type in this cohort and an independent 352-donor cohort. The ex vivo response was dominated by HLA-C-restricted CMV-specific TCR beta clonotypes, which also provided the single most frequent clonotype in two of eight donors.

The sequencer was an Illumina HiSeq 1500. Through fastp at Q25 and MiXCR, TCRdb rebuilt clones from the public reads, retaining in-frame beta chains. Entries that share a CDR3 protein sequence are merged under the most common genes and DNA. The sample records some 440,000 distinct CDR3 sequences, approximately 30% of which are singletons. Clones ranked in the top ten supply around 15% of the sample. Trimming takes 4 bases off V and 1 base off J; junction bases not matched to a gene: 15. The CDR3 contains 17 residues, cysteine and phenylalanine counted. Only the CDR3 region is kept as DNA, spanning 51 bases read in frame from base 1. CDR1 and CDR2, per the germline V gene (reference sequence), are DFQATT and SNEGSKA. This clonotype has only a few counts. Its target antigen remains unknown. No base quality values were provided; no much bigger clone lies one nucleotide off.

The sequencing input was PBMCs. Recombination linked TRBV20-1 to TRBJ2-5; TRBD1 lines up with 7 middle nucleotides. The TCR was taken from a human donor in good health (CMV status not recorded). Some clones in this sample may be carry-over from other donors' samples. CDR3 reads: CSATLDRSENFQETQYF. The DNA is as follows: TGCAGTGCTACCTTGGACAGGTCGGAAAATTTCCAAGAGACCCAGTACTTC.